The table lists the clone carrying this T cell receptor beta chain with a count of one. This sample is part of a study of T cell changes during pregnancy in multiple sclerosis. Using immunoSEQ multiplex PCR, the repertoire was profiled, and TCRdb retains in-frame clones only, with some absent. The sample has fewer than 45,000 clones, more than 75% seen once. This CDR3 has 15 residues. The V gene end was trimmed by 7 bases and the J gene end by 6 bases; junction bases not matched to a gene: 10. Germline lookup yields CDR1 LNHDA and CDR2 SQIVND (reference sequence). The clonotype was recovered from a female donor with multiple sclerosis, enrolled in a pregnancy study. The chain carries TRBV19 and TRBJ2-1, with TRBD2 identical over 9 bases. The sample was CD8+ T cells from peripheral blood mononuclear cells, taken in the third trimester of pregnancy. This CDR3 reads CASIPQAGGPNEQFF. The CDR3 DNA reads TGTGCCAGTATTCCACAAGCGGGGGGACCCAATGAGCAGTTCTTC.